This T cell receptor (beta chain) emerged from a study of blood T cell repertoires in COVID-19. Study-level information: The United States, Italy and Spain were the sources of the acute and convalescent COVID-19 samples. Sample material is recorded as cDNA or gDNA derived from T cells, B-cell-depleted T cells, or PBMCs.

This CDR3 has 15 amino acids. Germline V CDR1 and CDR2: GTSNPN, SVGIG (reference sequence). J lost 1 base, V lost 2 bases, and 3 bases had no gene match. Repertoires were generated with immunoSEQ multiplex PCR, while TCRdb's copy carries only in-frame clones and drops some. The sample contains 350,000 or so clones, 88% of which appear only once. The study recruited exposed participants who had met a COVID-19 case within 2 weeks before entry. This clone was counted once. This clonotype was sampled from a woman in her twenties or thirties who had been exposed to COVID-19. This chain links TRBV30 with TRBJ2-1, with 9 nucleotides matching TRBD2. The sequenced sample was PBMCs or T cells enriched from blood (not recorded which). The CDR3 protein is CAWSTLAGSYNEQFF. The DNA of the CDR3 is TGTGCCTGGAGTACACTAGCGGGTTCCTACAATGAGCAGTTCTTC.